The T cell receptor (beta chain) described here comes from a study of shared clonotypes between healthy human individuals. Findings and limits, study-wide: Sampling involved blood alone; tissue repertoires likely differ. A handful of donors shared about 5% of their naive CD4 clonotypes.

A word on this clone: Its antigen is undetermined.

V lost 5 bases and J lost 5; bases outside the gene matches: 10. The CDR3 has 15 amino acids. Germline lookup yields CDR1 MGHRA and CDR2 YSYEKL. Splitting of CD4+ cells produced CD45RA+ naive and CD45RA-negative memory subsets. Some clones are missing from TCRdb's copy, which holds only in-frame ones; the method was immunoSEQ multiplex PCR. Altogether hundreds of thousands of clones are present, around three quarters being singletons, with the ten largest covering around 1.8%. The rearrangement joins TRBV4-1 to TRBJ2-5; 8 nucleotides align to TRBD2. The sequence came from a young woman in good health. The sample was memory CD4+ T cells sorted from blood. Subset defined: CD45RA-negative fraction. This CDR3 reads CASSTYQAGVETQYF. The CDR3 DNA follows: TGCGCCAGCAGCACCTATCAAGCGGGAGTTGAGACCCAGTACTTC.